One sample yielded the 20 T cell receptor beta chains listed below, sequenced in a study of T cells after yellow fever vaccination. TCRdb itself ran the 5' RACE reads through MiXCR, one entry per CDR3 protein. The sample has fewer than 350,000 distinct CDR3 sequences, approximately 4.3% seen once. Sequenced material: PBMCs, taken 15 days after the yellow fever booster vaccination. The source is a man between 18 and 35 years old who received the YFV17D yellow fever vaccine.

V and J are TRBV6-2 or TRBV6-3 and TRBJ1-1; TRBD1 matches at 7 bases. The V gene's germline CDR1 is MNHEY and CDR2 SVGEGT. Losses at the gene ends were 5 bases for V and 4 bases for J; bases not matched to a gene: 7. The CDR3 runs to 14 residues. The CDR3 reads CASSAGGKITEAFF. For the CDR3, the DNA is TGTGCCAGCAGTGCAGGGGGGAAGATCACTGAAGCTTTCTTT.

The V gene is TRBV5-1, the J gene TRBJ1-3, with a tentative D call TRBD1 (6 bases). V lost 0 bases and J lost 8, with 15 bases in between. This CDR3 comprises 15 residues. Germline CDR1 and CDR2: SGHRS and YFSETQ. Here the CDR3 DNA reads TGCGCCAGCAGCTTGGGGGACACCGCCCTGGACACCATATATTTT. Translating it yields CASSLGDTALDTIYF.

This clonotype was counted between two and nine times. The chain uses TRBV7-2 and TRBJ2-7; 9 bases agree with TRBD2. This CDR3 spans 16 amino acids. CDR1 is SGHTA, CDR2 FQGNSA, per germline. With V trimmed by 5 bases and J by 2 bases, 10 bases remained unmatched. CDR3 residues: CASSAQGAGGPYEQYF. Written as DNA, the CDR3 is TGTGCCAGCAGCGCCCAAGGAGCGGGGGGCCCCTACGAGCAGTACTTC.

The J gene is TRBJ2-1, the V gene TRBV7-8; either TRBD1 or TRBD2 may fit D (6 bases each). Germline V gives CDR1 SGHVS, CDR2 FQNEAQ. This CDR3 spans 19 amino acids. Trimming left V 8 bases short and J 7 bases short, with 33 bases between. CDR3 bases: TGTGCCAGCGTTCTCGGGGTGGGGGGCCCCGTTATTTCAAGAAATGAGCAGTTCTTC. Protein product: CASVLGVGGPVISRNEQFF.

This clonotype occurred a few times. The rearrangement links TRBV7-3 to TRBJ2-3; D gene uncertain. CDR3 size: 13 residues. Trimming took off 0 bases at V and 5 bases at J, with 6 bases between the two ends. CDR1 and CDR2 (germline): SGHTA, FQGTGA. CDR3 sequence: CASSLTKEDTQYF. For the CDR3, the DNA is TGTGCCAGCAGCTTAACTAAGGAAGATACGCAGTATTTT.

This chain connects TRBV6-5 to TRBJ1-2; possible D gene TRBD1, 6 bases. Germline V gene data show CDR1 as MNHEY and CDR2 as SVGAGI. This CDR3 is built from 14 residues. Trimming took 7 bases from V and 4 from J, leaving 16 bases between them. The CDR3 bases are TGTGCCAGCAAACCAGGGGAGTGGGGCTATGGCTACACCTTC. Residues: CASKPGEWGYGYTF.

The rearrangement links TRBV19 to TRBJ2-3; D remains ambiguous. The CDR3 has 15 amino acids. Trimming pared 3 bases from V and 0 bases from J, leaving 10 bases between. CDR1 and CDR2 (germline): LNHDA, SQIVND (reference sequence). In DNA form, the CDR3 reads TGTGCCAGTAGTATGGGTCCGGCTAGCACAGATACGCAGTATTTT. It yields the protein CASSMGPASTDTQYF. The entire variable domain, with the rest obtained from reference TRBV19 and TRBJ2-3, is as follows: DGGITQSPKYLFRKEGQNVTLSCEQNLNHDAMYWYRQDPGQGLRLIYYSQIVNDFQKGDIAEGYSVSREKKESFPLTVTSAQKNPTAFYLCASSMGPASTDTQYFGPGTRLTVL.

This clonotype was detected many times. The chain is built from TRBV12-3 or TRBV12-4 and TRBJ2-3; 9 bases are shared with TRBD2. This CDR3 is built from 15 residues. The V gene end was trimmed by 2 bases and the J gene end by 1 base; junction bases not matched to a gene: 1. CDR3 loop: CASSLIAGGTDTQYF. CDR3 DNA: TGTGCCAGCAGTTTAATAGCGGGGGGCACAGATACGCAGTATTTT.

This clonotype has at least ten counts. The chain links TRBV6-1 to TRBJ2-7; D ambiguous. This CDR3 has 13 amino acids. Germline CDR1 reads MNHNS; CDR2 reads SASEGT. The V end was cut by 2 bases, the J end by 2 bases, with 7 bases between. Here the CDR3 reads CASSEMHPYEQYF. CDR3 DNA sequence: TGTGCCAGCAGTGAAATGCACCCCTACGAGCAGTACTTC.

This clonotype was observed at least ten times. V gene TRBV12-3 or TRBV12-4 combines with J gene TRBJ2-3; D uncertain. The CDR3 has 14 amino acids. V shed 1 base and J shed 2 bases, with 7 bases lying between them. The DNA for the CDR3 is TGTGCCAGCAGTTTAGAGGCCGACACAGATACGCAGTATTTT. As protein: CASSLEADTDTQYF.

This clonotype was counted between two and nine times. V usage is TRBV5-1 and J usage is TRBJ1-4; D gene unclear. The germline V gene has CDR1 SGHRS and CDR2 YFSETQ. The CDR3 spans 14 residues. Trimming cost V 2 bases and J 16 bases, with 21 bases left between them. CDR3 amino acids: CASSFEGLDDLAFF. CDR3 coding DNA: TGCGCCAGCAGCTTTGAGGGTTTGGACGATCTAGCGTTTTTT.

There are a few counts of this clonotype. J is TRBJ1-5 and V is TRBV12-3 or TRBV12-4, with D hard to call. CDR3 size: 14 residues. The V end lost 6 bases, the J end lost 3 bases, and 12 bases lay between the germline ends. The DNA of the CDR3 is TGTGCCAGCAGCTTCCTGAACCTCAATCAGCCCCAGCATTTT. Translating it yields CASSFLNLNQPQHF.

The chain has TRBV7-9 and TRBJ1-2; D is possibly TRBD1 (5 bases). The V and J ends lost 5 bases and 0 bases respectively, with 16 bases between them. The CDR3 covers 16 residues. Germline V CDR1 and CDR2: SEHNR, FQNEAQ (reference sequence). The CDR3 loop is CASSPSDTSANYGYTF. As DNA, the CDR3 is TGTGCCAGCAGCCCCTCGGACACTTCCGCTAACTATGGCTACACCTTC.

This clonotype was seen many times. The chain couples TRBV6-2 or TRBV6-3 to TRBJ2-5, with no clear D. Trimming left V 4 bases short and J 5 bases short, with 11 bases between. This CDR3 region has 13 residues. Looked up from germline, CDR1 is MNHEY and CDR2 is SVGEGT. Here the CDR3 DNA reads TGTGCCAGCAGTTGGGTGGTTATGGAGACCCAGTACTTC. This encodes CASSWVVMETQYF.

This clonotype was counted ten times or more. This chain links TRBV6-2 or TRBV6-3 with TRBJ2-1; the D gene is possibly TRBD1 (7 bases). Germline CDR1 is MNHEY and CDR2 is SVGEGT. There are 15 residues in the CDR3. The V and J ends lost 5 bases and 4 bases respectively, with 15 bases between them. The chain's CDR3 is CASSPTTGRYNEQFF. The CDR3 coding sequence is TGTGCCAGCAGTCCTACGACAGGGAGGTACAATGAGCAGTTCTTC.

V and J are TRBV5-1 and TRBJ2-5; TRBD1 aligns across 7 bases. V shed 4 bases, J shed 1 base, and the junction held 7 bases outside the gene matches. The CDR3 consists of 15 residues. Germline CDR1 and CDR2: SGHRS and YFSETQ. The DNA for the CDR3 is TGCGCCAGCAGCACGGACAGGACCATCCAAGAGACCCAGTACTTC. Protein product: CASSTDRTIQETQYF.

In this sample, this clonotype turned up a few times. The V call is TRBV28, the J call TRBJ1-5, with 7 nucleotides matching TRBD1. Germline values: CDR1 MDHEN, CDR2 SYDVKM. This CDR3 region has 14 residues. After removal of 7 bases from V and 5 bases from J, the junction contained 8 bases not matched to a gene. The CDR3 here is CASIPGGIYQPQHF. The CDR3 DNA sequence: TGTGCCAGCATTCCAGGGGGTATATATCAGCCCCAGCATTTT.

This clonotype has ten or more counts. The chain has TRBV20-1 and TRBJ2-1, with TRBD2 matching 8 bases. Germline CDR1 and CDR2: DFQATT and SNEGSKA (reference sequence). This CDR3 comprises 14 residues. V shed 5 bases, J shed 6 bases, and the junction held 9 bases outside the gene matches. CDR3 in amino acids: CSAPRSSGINEQFF. The CDR3 nucleotides read TGCAGTGCTCCGCGGAGTAGCGGGATCAATGAGCAGTTCTTC.

This clonotype showed up many times. The V gene is TRBV20-1, the J gene TRBJ2-1; no clear D gene. The CDR3 length is 15 residues. The germline V gene encodes CDR1 DFQATT and CDR2 SNEGSKA (reference sequence). Trimming took off 5 bases at V and 3 bases at J, with 17 bases between the two ends. CDR3 sequence: CSAAGQVTGYNEQFF. CDR3 coding DNA: TGCAGTGCTGCTGGGCAAGTGACCGGCTACAATGAGCAGTTCTTC.

This clonotype has ten or more counts. This sequence joins TRBV12-3 or TRBV12-4 and TRBJ1-3; 10 positions agree with TRBD1. The junction had 6 bases not matched to a gene; V was cut back by 6 bases and J by 4 bases. The CDR3 extends over 15 amino acids. CDR3: CASRSSTGGGNTIYF. DNA of the CDR3: TGTGCCAGCAGATCTTCGACAGGGGGCGGAAACACCATATATTTT.